This entry lists 22 T cell receptor beta chains sequenced from one sample in a study of memory CD4+ T cells and cytomegalovirus serostatus. Sequencing used immunoSEQ multiplex PCR; TCRdb keeps in-frame clones, though not all of them. Seen here are some 48,000 clones, around 80% observed once, and the top ten hold about 0.73%. Single viable CD3+CD4+CD8-CD45RO+ cells were sorted as the memory CD4+ T cells. The specimen sequenced was memory CD4+ T cells from blood. These receptors were taken from an adult in good health and CMV-seronegative.

The chain couples TRBV4-1 to TRBJ1-5, with no clear D. The CDR3 spans 13 residues. V dropped 0 bases and J dropped 5 bases, with 5 bases sitting between them. Germline V gene lookup returns CDR1 MGHRA and CDR2 YSYEKL. The CDR3 coding sequence is TGCGCCAGCAGCCAAGAGCGGCATCAGCCCCAGCATTTT. This translates into CASSQERHQPQHF.

The chain recombines TRBV12-1 with TRBJ1-2; TRBD1 was called by the table and not checked on the DNA. TRBV12-1 is a documented pseudogene. This CDR3 comprises 17 residues. The CDR3 sequence: CASSARLGTGANYGYTF. For the CDR3, the DNA is TGTGCCAGCAGCGCTAGACTGGGGACAGGGGCTAACTATGGCTACACCTTC.

This clone was counted once. CDR3 amino acids: CASTGGPEAFF. The CDR3 DNA follows: TGCGCCAGCACCGGGGGACCTGAAGCTTTCTTT. The chain has TRBV4-1 and TRBJ1-1, with TRBD1 as a possible D gene (5 bases). Germline values: CDR1 MGHRA, CDR2 YSYEKL. The length of the CDR3 is 11 residues. The ends were cut back, 7 bases at V and 6 bases at J, with 9 bases in the middle.

The rearrangement joins TRBV19 to TRBJ2-3, with TRBD2 matching 11 bases. J lost 2 bases, V lost 6 bases, and 4 bases had no gene match. The germline V gene has CDR1 LNHDA and CDR2 SQIVND (reference sequence). CDR3 size: 15 residues. This CDR3 is CASSPGLAVTDTQYF. The CDR3 coding sequence is TGTGCCAGTAGCCCGGGACTAGCGGTCACAGATACGCAGTATTTT.

The chain has TRBV27 and TRBJ1-1; a possible D gene is TRBD1 (5 bases). CDR1 and CDR2 from the germline V gene are MNHEY and SMNVEV (reference sequence). The CDR3 has 14 residues. V was shortened by 8 bases and J by 0 bases, with 13 bases between the two germline ends. CDR3 in DNA: TGTGCCAGCTCTTCATGGGGGATGAACACTGAAGCTTTCTTT. Its translation: CASSSWGMNTEAFF.

V usage is TRBV18 and J usage is TRBJ2-1; tentatively, D is TRBD2 (5 bases). This CDR3 has 15 residues. V was clipped by 0 bases and J by 0 bases, with 6 bases between them. Per the germline V gene, CDR1 is KGHSH and CDR2 is LQKENI. This CDR3 reads CASSPPGSSYNEQFF. In DNA form, the CDR3 reads TGTGCCAGCTCACCACCGGGGAGCTCCTACAATGAGCAGTTCTTC.

The chain uses TRBV6-6 and TRBJ1-5, with D perhaps matching TRBD1 (6 bases). This CDR3 has 16 residues. The V gene lost 2 bases and the J gene lost 0 bases, with 11 bases spanning the gap. Germline lookup yields CDR1 MNHNY and CDR2 SVGAGI (reference sequence). The CDR3 coding sequence is TGTGCCAGCAGTTACATCGGGGGCGGTAGCAATCAGCCCCAGCATTTT. Translated: CASSYIGGGSNQPQHF.

There are a few counts of this clone. This chain links TRBV5-4 with TRBJ1-2; D not certain. Germline V CDR1 and CDR2: SGHNT, YYREEE (reference sequence). V lost 5 bases and J lost 8, with 19 bases in between. The CDR3 consists of 14 residues. For the CDR3, the DNA is TGTGCCAGCAGGCTGAGGGATACCCAACGGGGCTACACCTTC. Protein: CASRLRDTQRGYTF.

The genes are TRBV29-1 and TRBJ2-2, with TRBD1 identical over 7 bases. Germline CDR1 and CDR2: SQVTM and ANQGSEA. Unmatched junction bases numbered 9, after V lost 7 bases and J lost 4 bases. There are 14 residues in the CDR3. CDR3 residues: CSARLGTVTGELFF. The CDR3 nucleotides are TGCAGCGCCCGTCTTGGGACAGTCACCGGGGAGCTGTTTTTT.

This rearrangement joins TRBV7-9 to TRBJ1-2; a possible D gene is TRBD1 (5 bases). The CDR3 consists of 16 residues. Trimming left V 3 bases short and J 6 bases short, with 20 bases between. From germline, CDR1 is SEHNR and CDR2 FQNEAQ (reference sequence). CDR3 in DNA: TGTGCCAGCAGCTTGCGCCAGGGAAGCACGATGGATGGCTACACCTTC. It specifies CASSLRQGSTMDGYTF.

The rearrangement links TRBV18 to TRBJ1-2, with D possibly TRBD1 on 5 matching bases. The CDR3 is made up of 14 amino acids. Trimming shortened V by 4 bases and J by 2 bases, and 11 bases separated the two germline ends. Germline assignment: CDR1 KGHSH and CDR2 LQKENI. The CDR3 region has the DNA TGTGCCAGCTCACTAGGAGGGGACAACTATGGCTACACCTTC. This codes for CASSLGGDNYGYTF.

The rearrangement links TRBV19 to TRBJ1-5; D is perhaps TRBD1 (5 bases). Germline CDR1 and CDR2: LNHDA and SQIVND (reference sequence). There are 14 residues in the CDR3. Trimming took off 3 bases at V and 2 bases at J, with 8 bases between the two ends. CDR3 region: CASSIGDGNQPQHF. The DNA for the CDR3 is TGTGCCAGTAGTATCGGGGACGGCAATCAGCCCCAGCATTTT.

The chain carries TRBV27 and TRBJ2-7, with 12 bases aligning to TRBD2. Germline V gene sequence: CDR1 MNHEY, CDR2 SMNVEV (reference sequence). Trimming took 6 bases from V and 0 from J; bases not matched to a gene: 3. The CDR3 sequence is 15 residues long. The CDR3: CASRRTSGNSYEQYF. DNA of the CDR3: TGTGCCAGCAGGAGGACTAGCGGGAACTCCTACGAGCAGTACTTC.

The V call is TRBV2, the J call TRBJ1-5; weak D call: TRBD1 (6 bases). Germline values: CDR1 SNHLY, CDR2 FYNNEI. V was clipped by 0 bases and J by 8 bases, with 14 bases between them. The CDR3 spans 15 residues. The CDR3 protein is CASSEALGAQKPQHF. CDR3 DNA: TGTGCCAGCAGTGAAGCGTTGGGGGCGCAGAAGCCCCAGCATTTT.

Remarks on this clone: Other DNA sequences in this sample translate to the same CDR3. The rearrangement uses TRBV7-2 and TRBJ1-5; no firm D call. This CDR3 comprises 13 residues. Trimming left V 5 bases short and J 2 bases short, with 7 bases between. Germline CDR1 is SGHTA and CDR2 is FQGNSA. CDR3 in amino acids: CASSVRGNQPQHF. The CDR3, as DNA: TGTGCCAGCAGCGTTCGCGGCAATCAGCCCCAGCATTTT. Supplemented by reference TRBV7-2 and TRBJ1-5, the full variable domain reads GAGVSQSPSNKVTEKGKDVELRCDPISGHTALYWYRQSLGQGLEFLIYFQGNSAPDKSGLPSDRFSAERTGGSVSTLTIQRTQQEDSAVYLCASSVRGNQPQHFGDGTRLSIL.

The rearrangement links TRBV6-1 to TRBJ1-3; D is perhaps TRBD1 (6 bases). CDR3 length: 15 residues. Germline CDR1 and CDR2: MNHNS and SASEGT. The V and J ends lost 2 bases and 2 bases respectively, with 10 bases between them. CDR3 in DNA: TGTGCCAGCAGTGAATTTGCAGGGGCTGGAAACACCATATATTTT. Translated: CASSEFAGAGNTIYF.

The V and J genes are TRBV12-5 and TRBJ2-3; possible D gene TRBD1, 5 bases. Trimming left V 6 bases short and J 3 bases short, with 13 bases between. Germline V CDR1 and CDR2: LGHNT, FRNRAP. The CDR3 spans 14 residues. CDR3 coding DNA: TGTGCTAGTGGGGAAGGGGATGGGACAGATACGCAGTATTTT. It yields the protein CASGEGDGTDTQYF. Drawing the rest from reference TRBV12-5 and TRBJ2-3, the complete variable domain is DARVTQTPRHKVTEMGQEVTMRCQPILGHNTVFWYRQTMMQGLELLAYFRNRAPLDDSGMPKDRFSAEMPDATLATLKIQPSEPRDSAVYFCASGEGDGTDTQYFGPGTRLTVL.

The chain carries TRBV28 and TRBJ2-3; 9 nucleotides line up with TRBD2. This CDR3 contains 15 residues. V was clipped by 2 bases and J by 5 bases; unmatched bases: 5. CDR1 is MDHEN and CDR2 is SYDVKM in the germline V gene. The CDR3 DNA follows: TGTGCCAGCAGTTTAACGGCGGGAGGGAGAGATACGCAGTATTTT. Its translation: CASSLTAGGRDTQYF.

The chain joins TRBV7-9 to TRBJ1-5, with a weak D call TRBD1 (5 bases). V was trimmed by 5 bases and J by 7 bases, leaving 18 bases between them. Germline V gene sequence: CDR1 SEHNR, CDR2 FQNEAQ (reference sequence). CDR3 length: 15 amino acids. The CDR3 DNA reads as TGTGCCAGCAGCAAGGAGACGGGGGGAGAACAGCCCCAGCATTTT. Translated: CASSKETGGEQPQHF.

The chain employs TRBV2 and TRBJ2-1; 8 bases are a match to TRBD2. Germline V gives CDR1 SNHLY, CDR2 FYNNEI. The length of the CDR3 is 14 residues. The V and J ends lost 4 bases and 15 bases, in that order; junction bases with no gene match: 14. CDR3 nucleotides: TGTGCCAGCAGTGTACCCGGGACGGGAGGGGAGGGGTTCTTC. This translates into CASSVPGTGGEGFF. Drawing the rest from reference TRBV2 and TRBJ2-1, the complete variable domain is EPEVTQTPSHQVTQMGQEVILRCVPISNHLYFYWYRQILGQKVEFLVSFYNNEISEKSEIFDDQFSVERPDGSNFTLKIRSTKLEDSAMYFCASSVPGTGGEGFFGPGTRLTVL.

The J gene is TRBJ2-5, the V gene TRBV4-1; D uncertain. The CDR3 spans 13 residues. V lost 3 bases and J lost 4, with 9 bases in between. Germline-derived CDR1 and CDR2 are MGHRA and YSYEKL. CDR3 coding DNA: TGCGCCAGCAGCCAGGCCCCTCCAGAGACCCAGTACTTC. It encodes CASSQAPPETQYF.

V and J are TRBV7-9 and TRBJ2-3; D could derive from TRBD1 or TRBD2 (5 bases each). The CDR3 loop spans 13 amino acids. V dropped 7 bases and J dropped 0 bases, with 8 bases sitting between them. Per germline, CDR1 SEHNR and CDR2 FQNEAQ (reference sequence). The chain's CDR3 is CASTWDSTDTQYF. Here the CDR3 DNA reads TGTGCCAGCACCTGGGACAGCACAGATACGCAGTATTTT.